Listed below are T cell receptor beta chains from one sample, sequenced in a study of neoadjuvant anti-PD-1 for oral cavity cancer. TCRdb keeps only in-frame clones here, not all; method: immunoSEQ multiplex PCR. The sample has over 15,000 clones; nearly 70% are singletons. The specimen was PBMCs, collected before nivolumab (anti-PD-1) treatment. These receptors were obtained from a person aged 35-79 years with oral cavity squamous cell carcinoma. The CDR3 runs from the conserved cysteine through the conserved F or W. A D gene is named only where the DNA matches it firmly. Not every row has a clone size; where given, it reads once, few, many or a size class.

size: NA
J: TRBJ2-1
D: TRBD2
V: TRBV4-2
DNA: TGTGCCAGCAGCCCAAGGACTAGCGGGGTTAATGAGCAGTTCTTC
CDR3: CASSPRTSGVNEQFF

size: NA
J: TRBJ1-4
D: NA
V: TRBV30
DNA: TGTGCCTGGACCCTACAGCGCGGAAAACTGTTTTTT
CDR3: CAWTLQRGKLFF

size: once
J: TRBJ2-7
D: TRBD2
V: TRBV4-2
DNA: TGTGCCAGCAGCCGCGACCGGCTAGCGGGGAACGAGCAGTACTTC
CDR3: CASSRDRLAGNEQYF

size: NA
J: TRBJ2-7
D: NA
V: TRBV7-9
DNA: TGTGCCAGCAGCCTTGACCGGGACTTCCCTTTCTACGAGCAGTACTTC
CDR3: CASSLDRDFPFYEQYF

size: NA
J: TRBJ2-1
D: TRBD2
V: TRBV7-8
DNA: TGTGCCAGCAGTTCTGCTGGGGCGGGAGTTCAGAGGGGCAATGAGCAGTTCTTC
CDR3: CASSSAGAGVQRGNEQFF

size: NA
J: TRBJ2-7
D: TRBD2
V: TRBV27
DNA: TGTGCCGGCGGGACTAGCGGGAGGGCCGAACTCTACGAGCAGTACTTC
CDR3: CAGGTSGRAELYEQYF

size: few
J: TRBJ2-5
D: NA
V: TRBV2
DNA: TGTGCCAGCAGCCGAATGCCGCAAGAGACCCAGTACTTC
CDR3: CASSRMPQETQYF

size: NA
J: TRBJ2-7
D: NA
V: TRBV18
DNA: TGTGCCAGCTCCCTTCTCCAGAGGGGCAGGGGCTACGAGCAGTACTTC
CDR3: CASSLLQRGRGYEQYF

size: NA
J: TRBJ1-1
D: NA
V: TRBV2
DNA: TGTGCCAGCAGAGTGACGGCCATGAACACTGAAGCTTTCTTT
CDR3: CASRVTAMNTEAFF

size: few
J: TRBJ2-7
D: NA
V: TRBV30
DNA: TGTGCCTGGAGTTGGACAGGGAGGGACGAGCAGTACTTC
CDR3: CAWSWTGRDEQYF

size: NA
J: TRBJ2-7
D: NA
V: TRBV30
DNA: TGTGCCTGGACAAAAACCACGGGAGTGGCTGTTGGCGAGCAGTACTTC
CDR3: CAWTKTTGVAVGEQYF

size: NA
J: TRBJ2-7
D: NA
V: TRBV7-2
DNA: TGTGCCAGCAGCTCGCCGCAATACTACGAGCAGTACTTC
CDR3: CASSSPQYYEQYF

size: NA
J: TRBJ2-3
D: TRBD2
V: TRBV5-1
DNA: TGCGCCAGCAGCTTGGGCGGGAGCACCTCAGATACGCAGTATTTT
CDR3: CASSLGGSTSDTQYF

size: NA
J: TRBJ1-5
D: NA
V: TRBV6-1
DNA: TGTGCCAGCAGTTCATTGTACAATCAGCCCCAGCATTTT
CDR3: CASSSLYNQPQHF

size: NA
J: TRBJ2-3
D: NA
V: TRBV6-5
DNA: TGTGCCAGCACGGATACGCAGTATTTT
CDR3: CASTDTQYF

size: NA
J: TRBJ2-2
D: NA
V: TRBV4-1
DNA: TGCGCCAGCAGCCCCCCGACACTTCTCACCGGGGAGCTGTTTTTT
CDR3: CASSPPTLLTGELFF

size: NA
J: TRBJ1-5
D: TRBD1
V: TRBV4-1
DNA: TGCGCCAGCAGCCAATATCGGGACAGCCCCAATCAACCCCAGCATTTT
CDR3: CASSQYRDSPNQPQHF

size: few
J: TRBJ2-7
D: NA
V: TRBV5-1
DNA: TGCGCCAGCAGCTTAAGGGGGGGTTACGAGCAGTACTTC
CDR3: CASSLRGGYEQYF

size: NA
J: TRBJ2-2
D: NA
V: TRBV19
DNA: TGTGCCAGTACCCCCCGACAGGGAGGGAACACCGGGGAGCTGTTTTTT
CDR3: CASTPRQGGNTGELFF

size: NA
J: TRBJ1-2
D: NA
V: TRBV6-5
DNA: TGTGCCAGCAGGGAGACCAACTATGGCTACACCTTC
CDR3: CASRETNYGYTF

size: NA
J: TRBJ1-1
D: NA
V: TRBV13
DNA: TGTGCCAGCACCCTAAGGAGAGGTTCTATGAACACTGAAGCTTTCTTT
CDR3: CASTLRRGSMNTEAFF

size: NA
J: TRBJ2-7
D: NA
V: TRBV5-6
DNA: TGTGCCAGCAGCACCCCCGACGGGGGGCCTTACGAGCAGTACTTC
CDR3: CASSTPDGGPYEQYF

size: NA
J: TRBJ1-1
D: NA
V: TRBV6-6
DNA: TGTGCCAGCAGTTACGAAGGGAGGAAAGCTTTCTTT
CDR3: CASSYEGRKAFF

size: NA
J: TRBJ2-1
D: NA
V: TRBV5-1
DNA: TGCGCCAGCGGCAAAATGGGGGAGAGCTCCTACAATGAGCAGTTCTTC
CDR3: CASGKMGESSYNEQFF

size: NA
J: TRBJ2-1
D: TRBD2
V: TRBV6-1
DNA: TGTGCCAGCAGTCCTAGCGGAGAGTACAATGAGCAGTTCTTC
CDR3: CASSPSGEYNEQFF

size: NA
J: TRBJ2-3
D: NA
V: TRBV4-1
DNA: TGCGCCAGCAGCCAAGATGGCAGCGGCACAGATACGCAGTATTTT
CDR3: CASSQDGSGTDTQYF

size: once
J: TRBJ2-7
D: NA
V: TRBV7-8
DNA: TGTGCCAGCAGCTTTCCGGTCAGTGCCCACGAGCAGTACTTC
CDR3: CASSFPVSAHEQYF

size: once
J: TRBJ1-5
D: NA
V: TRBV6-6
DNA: TGTGCCAGCAGTCCTGCCCCTACAGGTACTCAGCCCCAGCATTTT
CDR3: CASSPAPTGTQPQHF

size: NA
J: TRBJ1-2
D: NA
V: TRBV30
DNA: TGTGCCTATACATCCGGGGGTCCTGGCTACACCTTC
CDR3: CAYTSGGPGYTF

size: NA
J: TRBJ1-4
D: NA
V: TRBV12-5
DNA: TGTGCTAGTGGTTTTAGGCGGCGGGCAACTAATGAAAAACTGTTTTTT
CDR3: CASGFRRRATNEKLFF

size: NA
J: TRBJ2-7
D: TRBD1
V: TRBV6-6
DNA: TGTGCCAGCAGAAGGGGGACAGGATCCTCCTACGAGCAGTACTTC
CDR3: CASRRGTGSSYEQYF

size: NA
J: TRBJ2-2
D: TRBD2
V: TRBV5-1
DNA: TGCGCCAGCAGCCCGGGGACTAGCGGCAACACCGGGGAGCTGTTTTTT
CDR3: CASSPGTSGNTGELFF

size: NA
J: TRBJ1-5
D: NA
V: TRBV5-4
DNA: TGTGCCAGCAGCCCAGGGACACCGGGGGCGCCCCAGCATTTT
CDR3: CASSPGTPGAPQHF

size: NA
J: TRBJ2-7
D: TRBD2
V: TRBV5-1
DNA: TGCGCCAGCAGCCTCACTAGCGGGGGAACCTACGAGCAGTACTTC
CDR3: CASSLTSGGTYEQYF

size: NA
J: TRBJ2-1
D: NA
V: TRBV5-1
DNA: TGCGCCAGCAGCTTGGCCCCCGCGGCTTCCGAGGGATGGGGTGAGCAGTTCTTC
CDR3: CASSLAPAASEGWGEQFF

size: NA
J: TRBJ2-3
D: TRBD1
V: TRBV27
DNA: TGTGCCAGCAGTTTATCGGGGACAGGACCTACGCAGTATTTT
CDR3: CASSLSGTGPTQYF

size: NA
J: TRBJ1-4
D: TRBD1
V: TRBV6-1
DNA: TGTGCCAGCAGTGAGGGGACAGGGTCTGAAAAACTGTTTTTT
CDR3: CASSEGTGSEKLFF

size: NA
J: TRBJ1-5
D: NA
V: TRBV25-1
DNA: TGTGCCAGCAGGGTCTCGGACTCCCGCAATCAGCCCCAGCATTTT
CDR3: CASRVSDSRNQPQHF

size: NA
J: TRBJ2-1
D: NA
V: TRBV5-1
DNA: TGCGCCAGCAGCTTGGACTTGGGCTCCTACAATGAGCAGTTCTTC
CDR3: CASSLDLGSYNEQFF

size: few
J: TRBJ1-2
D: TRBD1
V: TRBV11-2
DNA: TGTGCCAGCAGCCAAGGGACAGGGGAGTCTTATGGCTACACCTTC
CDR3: CASSQGTGESYGYTF

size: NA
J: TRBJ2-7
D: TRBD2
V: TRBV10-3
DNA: TGTGCCATCAGGGGGGGACTAGCGGGAGGGTACGAGCAGTACTTC
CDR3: CAIRGGLAGGYEQYF

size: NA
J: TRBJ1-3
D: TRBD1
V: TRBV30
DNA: TGTGCCTGGAGTTACCCCGACAGGGATGGAAACACCATATATTTT
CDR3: CAWSYPDRDGNTIYF

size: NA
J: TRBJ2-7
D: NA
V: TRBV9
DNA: TGTGCCAGCAGCGTAGAGTGGGACGGAGGCTACGAGCAGTACTTC
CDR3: CASSVEWDGGYEQYF

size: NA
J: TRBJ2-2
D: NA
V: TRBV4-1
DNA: TGCGCCAGCAGCCAAGGTCCCAGGGGTACGAACACCGGGGAGCTGTTTTTT
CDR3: CASSQGPRGTNTGELFF

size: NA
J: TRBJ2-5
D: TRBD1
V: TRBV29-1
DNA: TGCAGCGTAGGCGCCGGGACAGGGGGCCGTGAGACCCAGTACTTC
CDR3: CSVGAGTGGRETQYF

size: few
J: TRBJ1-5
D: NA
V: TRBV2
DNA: TGTGCCAGCAGTGGAGCGGGGGATCAGCCCCAGCATTTT
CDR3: CASSGAGDQPQHF